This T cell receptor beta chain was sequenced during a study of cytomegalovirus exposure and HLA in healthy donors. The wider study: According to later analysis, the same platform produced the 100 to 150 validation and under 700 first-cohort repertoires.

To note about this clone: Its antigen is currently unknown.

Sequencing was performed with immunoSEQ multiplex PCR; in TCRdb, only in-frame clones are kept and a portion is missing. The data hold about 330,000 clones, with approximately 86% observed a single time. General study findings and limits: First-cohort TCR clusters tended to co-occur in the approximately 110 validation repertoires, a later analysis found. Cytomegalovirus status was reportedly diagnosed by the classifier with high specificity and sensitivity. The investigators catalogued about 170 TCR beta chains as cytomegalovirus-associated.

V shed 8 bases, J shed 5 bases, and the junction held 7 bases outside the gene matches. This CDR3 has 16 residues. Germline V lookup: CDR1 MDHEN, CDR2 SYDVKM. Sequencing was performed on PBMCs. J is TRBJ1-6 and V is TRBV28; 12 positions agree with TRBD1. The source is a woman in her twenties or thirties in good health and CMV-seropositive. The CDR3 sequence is CASGDRGRENNSPLHF. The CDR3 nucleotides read TGTGCCAGCGGGGACAGGGGGCGCGAAAATAATTCACCCCTCCACTTT.